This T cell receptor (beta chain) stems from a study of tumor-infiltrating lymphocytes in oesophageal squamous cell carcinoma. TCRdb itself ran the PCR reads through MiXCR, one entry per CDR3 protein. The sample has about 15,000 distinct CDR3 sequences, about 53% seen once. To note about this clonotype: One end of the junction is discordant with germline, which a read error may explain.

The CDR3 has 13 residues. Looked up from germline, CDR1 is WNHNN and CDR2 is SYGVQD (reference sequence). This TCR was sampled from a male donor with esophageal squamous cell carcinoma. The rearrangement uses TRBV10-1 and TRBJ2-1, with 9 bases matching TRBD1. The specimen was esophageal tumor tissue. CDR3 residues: CASRDREDSPLHF. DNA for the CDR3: TGCGCCAGCCGGGACAGGGAAGATTCACCCCTCCACTTC.